The 14 T cell receptor beta chains given below trace back to one sample, sequenced in a study of T cell responses to AZD1222 COVID-19 vaccine. Profiled with immunoSEQ multiplex PCR; TCRdb holds only in-frame clones, not every one. The sample holds over 130,000 clones, about 90% seen once. Material: peripheral blood, obtained on day 0 of AZD1222 vaccination. The receptor set was obtained from an adult in good health.

The V and J genes are TRBV12-5 and TRBJ1-5; D may be TRBD1 (5 bases). The length of the CDR3 is 13 residues. Deletions cut 4 bases from V and 5 bases from J, with 9 bases between. Germline assignment: CDR1 LGHNT and CDR2 FRNRAP. As DNA, the CDR3 is TGTGCTAGTGGTTGGGGGGTGGATCAGCCCCAGCATTTT. It codes for CASGWGVDQPQHF.

The rearrangement links TRBV7-2 to TRBJ1-5, with 7 bases lining up with TRBD1. V lost 5 bases, J lost 7 bases, and 8 bases stayed unmatched. The CDR3 covers 14 residues. CDR1 and CDR2 (germline): SGHTA, FQGNSA. CDR3 bases: TGTGCCAGCAGCAATCGACAGGGTGGGCAGCCCCAGCATTTT. Its translation is CASSNRQGGQPQHF.

Of note for this clone: A read error may produce the germline difference seen at one junction end. V gene TRBV18 combines with J gene TRBJ2-1; 8 nucleotides agree with TRBD1. The CDR3 covers 14 residues. Germline-derived CDR1 and CDR2 are KGHSH and LQKENI. The CDR3 protein is CASSPGQDYSEQFF. The CDR3 DNA reads TGTGCCAGCTCACCGGGACAGGACTACAGTGAGCAGTTCTTC.

J is TRBJ2-3 and V is TRBV2, with D hard to call. V shed 6 bases and J shed 0 bases, with 7 bases lying between them. This CDR3 contains 13 residues. CDR1 and CDR2 from the germline V gene are SNHLY and FYNNEI. The CDR3 here is CASREPSTDTQYF. The CDR3 coding sequence is TGTGCCAGCAGGGAACCTAGCACAGATACGCAGTATTTT.

The chain carries TRBV4-2 and TRBJ2-6; D is perhaps TRBD1 (8 bases). Trimming shortened V by 4 bases and J by 0 bases, and 19 bases separated the two germline ends. This CDR3 region has 19 residues. CDR1 is LGHNA, CDR2 YNFKEQ, per germline. The CDR3 region is CASSPRRGTGDSGANVLTF. The DNA for the CDR3 is TGTGCCAGCAGCCCCCGGCGGGGGACAGGAGACTCTGGGGCCAACGTCCTGACTTTC.

The V gene is TRBV6-6, the J gene TRBJ2-7; D uncertain. The germline V and J ends were trimmed by 6 bases and 2 bases, with 14 bases remaining between them. The CDR3 spans 14 residues. CDR1 and CDR2 (germline): MNHNY, SVGAGI (reference sequence). The CDR3 nucleotides read TGTGCCAGCAGGTATGGCCGGTGGCCCTACGAGCAGTACTTC. This encodes CASRYGRWPYEQYF.

This chain uses TRBV18 with TRBJ2-1, with TRBD2 matching 12 bases. This CDR3 contains 15 residues. Trimming at V came to 3 bases and at J to 5 bases, leaving 2 bases not matched to a gene. The germline V gene has CDR1 KGHSH and CDR2 LQKENI. The CDR3 nucleotides are TGTGCCAGCTCACCCGGACTAGCGGGGAACAATGAGCAGTTCTTC. Translated, it gives CASSPGLAGNNEQFF.

A single count supports this clone. This chain links TRBV9 with TRBJ2-3; D is perhaps TRBD1 (6 bases). The CDR3 has 14 amino acids. Trimming removed 3 bases from V and 7 bases from J, with 15 bases in between. Germline lookup yields CDR1 SGDLS and CDR2 YYNGEE. CDR3 region: CASSGAQGTYTQYF. CDR3 nucleotides: TGTGCCAGCAGCGGGGCGCAGGGGACATATACGCAGTATTTT.

This chain joins TRBV6-5 and TRBJ2-7, with 7 bases lining up with TRBD2. From germline, CDR1 is MNHEY and CDR2 SVGAGI. The CDR3 length is 13 residues. J gave up 5 bases and V 2 bases, and 3 bases lay outside the gene matches. The CDR3 region has the DNA TGTGCCAGCAGTTACGGAGGGAGGGACGAGCAGTACTTC. This codes for CASSYGGRDEQYF.

This chain joins TRBV11-2 and TRBJ1-3; D may be TRBD1 (5 bases). The germline CDR1 and CDR2 sequences are SGHAT and FQNNGV. V was clipped by 2 bases and J by 1 base, with 9 bases between them. The CDR3 spans 15 residues. Here the CDR3 reads CASSLLDSSGNTIYF. CDR3 nucleotides: TGTGCCAGCAGCTTACTCGACAGTTCTGGAAACACCATATATTTT.

This chain connects TRBV10-3 to TRBJ1-1; D might be TRBD1 (6 bases). The V and J ends lost 10 bases and 2 bases respectively, with 17 bases between them. Germline-derived CDR1 and CDR2 are ENHRY and SYGVKD. The CDR3 consists of 14 residues. The CDR3: CATRTTQGNTEAFF. In DNA, the CDR3 is TGTGCCACTAGAACCACACAGGGAAACACTGAAGCTTTCTTT.

This chain connects TRBV7-7 to TRBJ2-5; D assignment may be TRBD1 or TRBD2 (5 bases each). Trimming stripped 1 base from V and 3 bases from J, with 12 bases between. Germline V gives CDR1 SSHAT, CDR2 FNYEAQ (reference sequence). The CDR3 contains 15 residues. CDR3 sequence reads: CASSLERAGKETQYF. DNA of the CDR3: TGTGCCAGCAGCTTAGAGAGGGCAGGGAAAGAGACCCAGTACTTC. Full variable domain (missing parts from reference TRBV7-7 and TRBJ2-5): GAGVSQSPRYKVTKRGQDVTLRCDPISSHATLYWYQQALGQGPEFLTYFNYEAQPDKSGLPSDRFSAERPEGSISTLTIQRTEQRDSAMYRCASSLERAGKETQYFGPGTRLLVL.

This clone occurred once. The chain employs TRBV27 and TRBJ1-4; D is possibly TRBD1 (6 bases). The V and J ends lost 6 bases and 7 bases respectively, with 12 bases between them. The CDR3 length is 13 residues. The germline CDR1 and CDR2 sequences are MNHEY and SMNVEV (reference sequence). The CDR3 spells CASRALGAEKLFF. CDR3 nucleotide sequence: TGTGCCAGCAGGGCCCTGGGGGCTGAAAAACTGTTTTTT.

Only a few counts were recorded for this clone. J is TRBJ2-2 and V is TRBV27, with D maybe TRBD2 (6 bases). The V end lost 0 bases, the J end lost 7 bases, and 9 bases lay between the germline ends. The CDR3 sequence is 14 residues long. Germline CDR1 reads MNHEY; CDR2 reads SMNVEV (reference sequence). CDR3 nucleotides: TGTGCCAGCAGTTTATCGAAGGGAGGCGGGGAGCTGTTTTTT. Translating gives CASSLSKGGGELFF.